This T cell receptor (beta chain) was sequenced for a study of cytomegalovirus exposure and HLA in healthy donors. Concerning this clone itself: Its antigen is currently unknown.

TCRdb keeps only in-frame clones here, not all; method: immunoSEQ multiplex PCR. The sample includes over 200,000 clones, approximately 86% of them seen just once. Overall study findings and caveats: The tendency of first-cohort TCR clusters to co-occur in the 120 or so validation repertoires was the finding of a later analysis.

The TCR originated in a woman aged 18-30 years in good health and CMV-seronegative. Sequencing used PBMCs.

CDR3: CASGLATGLEDTEAFF. The DNA for the CDR3 is TGTGCTAGTGGCCTCGCAACAGGGTTGGAGGACACTGAAGCTTTCTTT. The J gene is TRBJ1-1, the V gene TRBV12-5; tentatively, D is TRBD1 (6 bases). Germline-derived CDR1 and CDR2 are LGHNT and FRNRAP. The V end lost 6 bases, the J end lost 3 bases, and 20 bases lay between the germline ends. The CDR3 totals 16 residues.